This record looks at one T cell receptor (beta chain) sequence and its context. Antigen specificity is unknown. CDR1 and CDR2 from the germline V gene are MNHNY and SVGAGI (reference sequence). Trimming left V 4 bases short and J 3 bases short, with 12 bases between. CDR3 size: 14 residues. These data come from a study of cytomegalovirus exposure and HLA in healthy donors. Study observations and caveats: TCR beta chains numbering approximately 150 were designated cytomegalovirus-associated. Reports showed the classifier diagnosing cytomegalovirus status with high specificity and sensitivity. The study found most TCR sequences rare, yet found some public TCRs in many donors. Under in vitro conditions, three CMV-associated chains were confirmed as specific for CMV antigens.

TCRdb keeps only in-frame clones here, not all; method: immunoSEQ multiplex PCR. Of tens of thousands of clones listed, approximately 84% are singletons. The sample was PBMCs. The chain is built from TRBV6-6 and TRBJ1-2; D may be TRBD1 (5 bases). The source of this sequence is a woman aged 18-35 years in good health and CMV-seropositive. Here the CDR3 DNA reads TGTGCCAGCAGTTCACGGGGAGGGGACTATGGCTACACCTTC. Translating it yields CASSSRGGDYGYTF.